Listed below are T cell receptor beta chains from one sample, sequenced in a study of PD-L1 blockade in urothelial cancer. TCRdb keeps only in-frame clones here, not all; method: immunoSEQ multiplex PCR. This table holds about 81,000 clones, just under 85% found once. The specimen comprised PBMCs, sampled around atezolizumab (anti-PD-L1) treatment. All receptors derive from a man in his forties or fifties with urothelial cancer. The CDR3 runs from the conserved cysteine through the conserved F or W. Each record gives: J gene, D gene, clone size, V gene, CDR3 DNA, CDR3 protein. A D gene is named only where the DNA matches it firmly. Not every row has a clone size; where given, it reads once, few, many or a size class.

TRBJ2-2	-	-	TRBV10-2	TGCGCCAGCAAGCTTATGACCGGGGAGCTGTTTTTT	CASKLMTGELFF
TRBJ2-3	TRBD2	-	TRBV28	TGTGCCAGCAGTCTTAGCCGGACTAGCGGCACAGATACGCAGTATTTT	CASSLSRTSGTDTQYF
TRBJ1-2	-	-	TRBV6-6	TGTGCCAGCAGCCTAGAAGGGGGGGGAGGCTACACCTTC	CASSLEGGGGYTF
TRBJ2-7	TRBD1	-	TRBV9	TGTGCCAGCAGCTTCGGACAGGGAATGGCCTACGAGCAGTACTTC	CASSFGQGMAYEQYF
TRBJ1-5	-	-	TRBV6-5	TGTGCCAGCAGGCAGGCCAATCAGCCCCAGCATTTT	CASRQANQPQHF
TRBJ2-7	-	-	TRBV19	TGTGCCAGTAGGGGTAGCCCCTACGAGCAGTACTTC	CASRGSPYEQYF
TRBJ2-1	TRBD1	-	TRBV18	TGTGCCAGCTCTCAGGACAGGGGCACCTACAATGAGCAGTTCTTC	CASSQDRGTYNEQFF
TRBJ2-6	TRBD2	-	TRBV18	TGTGCCAGCTCTCCATCAACGGGAGGAATCTCTGGGGCCAACGTCCTGACTTTC	CASSPSTGGISGANVLTF
TRBJ2-3	TRBD2	-	TRBV12-5	TGTGCTAGTGGTTTGGGGCTAGCGGGGCCGGGAGATACGCAGTATTTT	CASGLGLAGPGDTQYF
TRBJ2-7	TRBD2	-	TRBV5-1	TGCGCCAGCAGCGAGCCCCGGACTAGCGGGGTGGGGGAGCAGTACTTC	CASSEPRTSGVGEQYF
TRBJ2-7	-	-	TRBV6-5	TGTGCCAGCAGTTACTCGTCAAAGGGGGCCTACGAGCAGTACTTC	CASSYSSKGAYEQYF
TRBJ1-5	TRBD1	-	TRBV19	TGTGCCAGTAGTATACGAGGGGGCGGCAATCAGCCCCAGCATTTT	CASSIRGGGNQPQHF
TRBJ2-1	-	-	TRBV30	TGTGCCTGGAGTGGGGGGGCGGGAGTCACCCTTCATGAGCAGTTCTTC	CAWSGGAGVTLHEQFF
TRBJ1-1	-	-	TRBV7-8	TGTGCCAGCAGCCCGGGGGGCGCGAACACTGAAGCTTTCTTT	CASSPGGANTEAFF
TRBJ2-5	-	-	TRBV29-1	TGCAGCGTTGTCTGGGGGGGCGAAGAGACCCAGTACTTC	CSVVWGGEETQYF
TRBJ2-1	TRBD1	-	TRBV30	TGTGCCTGGAGTGTGGACAGGGGGCGCCTCAATGAGCAGTTCTTC	CAWSVDRGRLNEQFF
TRBJ2-3	-	-	TRBV9	TGTGCCAGCAATGAGGGAGGCACCACAGATACGCAGTATTTT	CASNEGGTTDTQYF
TRBJ2-2	-	-	TRBV5-6	TGTGCCAGCAGTCTGATAGATAACACCGGGGAGCTGTTTTTT	CASSLIDNTGELFF
TRBJ1-2	TRBD1	-	TRBV10-3	TGTGCCATACGACAGGGTGGCGGCTATGGCTACACCTTC	CAIRQGGGYGYTF
TRBJ1-3	-	-	TRBV6-5	TGTGCCAGCAGTTACTCGGGGGCCCAACCTGGAAACACCATATATTTT	CASSYSGAQPGNTIYF
TRBJ2-7	-	-	TRBV28	TGTGCCAGCAGGGGCAGGCCCAACTACGAGCAGTACTTC	CASRGRPNYEQYF
TRBJ1-1	TRBD1	-	TRBV29-1	TGCAGCGTTGAATCGGTACCGGACAGGGGAACCTACACTGAAGCTTTCTTT	CSVESVPDRGTYTEAFF
TRBJ2-6	TRBD1	-	TRBV25-1	TGTGCCAGCGAGAGACAGGGGGCGCAGGCTGGGGCCAACGTCCTGACTTTC	CASERQGAQAGANVLTF
TRBJ2-1	TRBD2	-	TRBV6-5	TGTGCCAGTCACGGTAGCGGGAAACGGTTCTTC	CASHGSGKRFF
TRBJ2-7	-	-	TRBV7-9	TGTGCCAGCAGCTTAGCGGGAGAGGACTACGAGCAGTACTTC	CASSLAGEDYEQYF
TRBJ2-7	TRBD2	-	TRBV5-4	TGTGCCAGCAGCCCCGGACTAGCTGTCTACGAGCAGTACTTC	CASSPGLAVYEQYF
TRBJ2-1	-	-	TRBV29-1	TGCAGCGTACGGATGAGAAGGAGGGCCGGAAATGAGCAGTTCTTC	CSVRMRRRAGNEQFF
TRBJ2-7	-	-	TRBV14	TGTGCCAGCAGCCAGGAGGGAGGCCTGGTCTACGAGCAGTACTTC	CASSQEGGLVYEQYF
TRBJ2-3	-	-	TRBV27	TGTGCCAGCAGTTTAGGGCGGACTAGCACAGATACGCAGTATTTT	CASSLGRTSTDTQYF
TRBJ1-5	-	-	TRBV19	TGTGCCAGTAGTATACAGGGTAGAAGCAATCAGCCCCAGCATTTT	CASSIQGRSNQPQHF
TRBJ2-7	-	few	TRBV30	TGTGCCTGGACGCCTCCCTCCACTTACGAGCAGTACTTC	CAWTPPSTYEQYF
TRBJ2-6	-	-	TRBV6-4	TGTGCCAGCAAACGGAGCTCTGGGGCCAACGTCCTGACTTTC	CASKRSSGANVLTF
TRBJ2-2	-	-	TRBV5-4	TGTGCCAGCAGCTTACCGGCAGGACTAAACACCGGGGAGCTGTTTTTT	CASSLPAGLNTGELFF
TRBJ2-3	TRBD2	-	TRBV30	TGTGCCTGGACGCCGTCTAGCGGGAGGGCCACAGATACGCAGTATTTT	CAWTPSSGRATDTQYF
TRBJ2-7	TRBD2	-	TRBV29-1	TGCAGCGCCCGGACTAGCGGGACAACGAGCTCCTACGAGCAGTACTTC	CSARTSGTTSSYEQYF
TRBJ2-1	-	-	TRBV7-3	TGTGCCAGCAGCCTATCGACTAAAAATGAGCAGTTCTTC	CASSLSTKNEQFF
TRBJ2-2	-	-	TRBV18	TGTGCCAGCTCACCCCAGACCCTTCCGGAGTTGAGAGCCGGGGAGCTGTTTTTT	CASSPQTLPELRAGELFF
TRBJ2-2	TRBD2	-	TRBV5-1	TGCGCCAGCAGCTTGAGCGGGAGTGAGAACACCGGGGAGCTGTTTTTT	CASSLSGSENTGELFF
TRBJ2-5	TRBD1	few	TRBV28	TGTGCCAGCAGTTTAGGCCCAGGGACAGACCAAGAGACCCAGTACTTC	CASSLGPGTDQETQYF
TRBJ2-2	-	-	TRBV11-3	TGTGCCAGCAGCCCCCGGGGAGGGAACACCGGGGAGCTGTTTTTT	CASSPRGGNTGELFF
TRBJ1-1	-	-	TRBV10-3	TGTGCCATCAGGCAGGGTAATGAAGCTTTCTTT	CAIRQGNEAFF
TRBJ2-2	-	few	TRBV5-4	TGTGCCAGCAGCCCCGACGGGAGGAACACCGGGGAGCTGTTTTTT	CASSPDGRNTGELFF
TRBJ1-1	-	-	TRBV5-1	TGCGCCAGCAGCGCCGGGGGAGCTGAAGCTTTCTTT	CASSAGGAEAFF
TRBJ2-7	-	-	TRBV5-4	TGTGCCAGCAGCTTGGGACAAGGGGCCTACGAGCAGTACTTC	CASSLGQGAYEQYF
TRBJ2-1	-	-	TRBV30	TGTGCCTGGAGTGGGGACTCGCGGTCCTACAATGAGCAGTTCTTC	CAWSGDSRSYNEQFF
TRBJ2-1	TRBD2	-	TRBV5-5	TGTGCCAGCAGCTTGGGAGCGGGAGCGGGGAATGAGCAGTTCTTC	CASSLGAGAGNEQFF
TRBJ1-3	-	-	TRBV6-5	TGTGCCAGCATGGGCCGTCGCTCTGGAAACACCATATATTTT	CASMGRRSGNTIYF
TRBJ2-5	TRBD2	once	TRBV7-8	TGTGCCAGCAGCCTCAGCGGGGCGCGGACCCAGTACTTC	CASSLSGARTQYF
TRBJ1-4	TRBD1	-	TRBV5-1	TGCGCCAGCAGCTTGGACGGGACAGGGGCTGAAAAACTGTTTTTT	CASSLDGTGAEKLFF
TRBJ1-4	TRBD1	-	TRBV29-1	TGCAGCGTAGGGGGACAGGGATCGGAAAAACTGTTTTTT	CSVGGQGSEKLFF
TRBJ1-1	-	-	TRBV29-1	TGCAGCGTTGACCAGGCTAACACTGAAGCTTTCTTT	CSVDQANTEAFF
TRBJ2-5	TRBD1	-	TRBV5-1	TGCGCCAGCAGCGGGACAGGGGCCGGGGAGACCCAGTACTTC	CASSGTGAGETQYF
TRBJ2-7	TRBD1	-	TRBV5-1	TGCGCCAGCAGCTTGGCCACGGACAGGTTTATGTGGGAGCAGTACTTC	CASSLATDRFMWEQYF